This entry describes one T cell receptor beta chain. Its antigen remains undetermined. No base qualities exist here, and no much larger clone lies one base off it. The method behind the library was 5' RACE. Reads for this sample came from a NextSeq 500. To allow correction of PCR and sequencing errors, the TCR library protocol tagged every TCR cDNA molecule with a unique molecular identifier. As for how the authors treated the data: TCR identification, UMI-based error correction and CDR3 extraction were all carried out with Decombinator tools. TCRs above a frequency of 2 per 1,000, corresponding to the top 1% of the tumor frequency distribution, were defined as expanded. Expanded tumor TCRs statistically deemed absent (corrected P<0.05) from at least one tumor region were classed as regional, and all other expanded tumor TCRs were classed as ubiquitous. Each repertoire was subsampled 100 times to 5,000 TCRs, after which Renyi diversity was computed with the R vegan package. CDR3 similarity networks were built from amino acid triplet string-kernel similarity, with CDR3s being connected when pairwise similarity was above 0.82. Starting from the raw public reads, TCRdb applied fastp trimming at Q25, assembled clones with MiXCR and retained in-frame beta chains. Every CDR3 protein is listed once, alongside the most common genes and DNA of its rows. The V and J calls were not made by the authors but by TCRdb's processing. This sample gives under 6,500 distinct CDR3 sequences in total; around 12% of them show up just once. Of the sample, roughly half is held by the ten largest clones.

Including cysteine and phenylalanine, the CDR3 has 16 amino acids. The only DNA kept is the CDR3, 48 bases in frame from the first base. CDR1 LGHNA and CDR2 YSLEER were looked up in the germline V gene. The V and J ends are trimmed by 0 bases and 3 bases, leaving 14 bases between them. This sample is drawn from a study of spatial heterogeneity in lung cancer (dated by TCRdb to between 2018 and 2020). Looking at the study overall: Beta-chain transcripts were consistently detected in greater numbers than alpha-chain transcripts, which likely reflected higher beta-chain transcript abundance. In tumor regions, TCR transcript counts showed a strong correlation with a T cell transcriptional module score derived from matched bulk RNA-seq. In the raw uncorrected reads, each unique combination of TCR and UMI appeared more than ten times on average. TCR alpha and beta repertoires were quantitatively compared across multiple tumor regions, matched nontumor lung and blood in non-small cell lung cancer. TCR repertoire features were related to nonsynonymous mutation counts determined by whole-exome sequencing of tumor tissue. At surgery, fewer than 250 tumor regions, 61 to 75 matched nontumor lung samples and 56 PBMC samples were TCR-sequenced for both alpha and beta chains. Overall results and qualifications from the work: TCR-seq was estimated to cover only 6% to 7% of tumor T cells for alpha chains and about 13% for beta chains. Confirming at a functional level the hypothesis that regional TCRs recognize regional mutations was considered to require additional single-cell paired TCR alpha and beta sequencing. The tumor nonsynonymous mutation count correlated with the number of expanded intratumoral alpha and beta TCRs. The count of ubiquitous expanded TCRs correlated with the count of ubiquitous nonsynonymous mutations, and the count of regional expanded TCRs correlated with the count of regional nonsynonymous mutations.

This specimen's time point label, per the study, means: sample taken at primary tumor resection. Samples were obtained from 65 to 90 patients with early-stage, untreated non-small cell lung cancer from the lung TRACERx cohort. Without any cell sorting, TCR sequencing was performed on whole RNA extracted either from tumor and nontumor lung tissue or from cryopreserved PBMC samples. Only patients for whom sufficient RNA was available from at least two tumor regions were selected for TCR sequencing. A lung pathologist reviewed the tumor and adjacent nontumor lung specimens before the specimens were selected.

The sequences come from lung tumor tissue, collected at surgery. This sequence originates from a male donor with early-stage non-small cell lung cancer. The sequence is built from TRBV4-3 and TRBJ1-2; the best D guess is TRBD1, with 6 bases matching. The CDR3 amino acid sequence is: CASSQDYQGQHYGYTF. At the DNA level, the sequence is TGCGCCAGCAGCCAAGATTACCAGGGGCAGCACTATGGCTACACCTTC.